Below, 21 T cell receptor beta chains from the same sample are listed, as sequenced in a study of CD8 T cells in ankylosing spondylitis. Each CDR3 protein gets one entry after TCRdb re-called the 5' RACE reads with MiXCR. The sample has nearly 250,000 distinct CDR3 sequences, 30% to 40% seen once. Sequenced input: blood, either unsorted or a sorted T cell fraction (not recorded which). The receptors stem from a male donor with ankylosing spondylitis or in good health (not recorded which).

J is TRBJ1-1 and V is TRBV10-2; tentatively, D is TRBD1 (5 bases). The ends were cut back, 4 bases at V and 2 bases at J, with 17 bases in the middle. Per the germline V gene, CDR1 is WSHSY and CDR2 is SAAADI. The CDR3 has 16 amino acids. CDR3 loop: CASSGGYDTRNTEAFF. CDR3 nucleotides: TGCGCCAGCAGTGGGGGGTATGACACCAGAAACACTGAAGCTTTCTTT.

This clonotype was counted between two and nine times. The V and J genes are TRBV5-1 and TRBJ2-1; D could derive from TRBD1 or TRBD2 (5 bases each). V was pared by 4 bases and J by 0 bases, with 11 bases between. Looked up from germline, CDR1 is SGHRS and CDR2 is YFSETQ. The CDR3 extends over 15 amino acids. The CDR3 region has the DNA TGCGCCAGCAGCGGGACCTCGGACTCCTACAATGAGCAGTTCTTC. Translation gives CASSGTSDSYNEQFF.

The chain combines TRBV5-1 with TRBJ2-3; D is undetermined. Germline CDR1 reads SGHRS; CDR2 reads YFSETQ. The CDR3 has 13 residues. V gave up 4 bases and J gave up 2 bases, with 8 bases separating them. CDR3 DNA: TGCGCCAGCAGCACCGATAACACAGATACGCAGTATTTT. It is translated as CASSTDNTDTQYF.

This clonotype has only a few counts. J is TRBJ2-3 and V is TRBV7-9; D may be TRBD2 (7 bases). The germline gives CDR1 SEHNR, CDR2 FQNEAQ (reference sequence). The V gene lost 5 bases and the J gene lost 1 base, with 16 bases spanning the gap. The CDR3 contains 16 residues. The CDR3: CASSIRGALRTDTQYF. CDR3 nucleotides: TGTGCCAGCAGCATCCGGGGGGCCCTTCGCACAGATACGCAGTATTTT.

The CDR3 region has the DNA TGTACTCACCACGAGCAGTACTTC. Translating it yields CTHHEQYF. V gene TRBV7-3 combines with J gene TRBJ2-7; D gene ambiguous. The CDR3 is 8 residues long. Looked up from germline, CDR1 is SGHTA and CDR2 is FQGTGA.

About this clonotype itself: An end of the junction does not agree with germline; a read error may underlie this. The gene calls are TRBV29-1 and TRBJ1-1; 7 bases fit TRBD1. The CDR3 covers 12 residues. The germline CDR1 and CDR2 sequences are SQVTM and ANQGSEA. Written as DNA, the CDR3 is TGCAGCGCTGAACACAGGGGCCCTGAAGCTTTCTTT. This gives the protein CSAEHRGPEAFF.

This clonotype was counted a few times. The CDR3 protein is CASSPEEPYSRSYNEQFF. CDR3 nucleotides: TGTGCCAGCAGCCCTGAAGAACCATACAGCCGCTCCTACAATGAGCAGTTCTTC. V and J are TRBV11-1 and TRBJ2-1; D remains ambiguous. This CDR3 has 18 amino acids. Trimming shortened V by 5 bases and J by 0 bases, and 20 bases separated the two germline ends. Germline-derived CDR1 and CDR2 are SGHAT and FQDESV (reference sequence). Based on the CDR3 plus reference TRBV11-1 and TRBJ2-1, the full variable domain is EAEVAQSPRYKITEKSQAVAFWCDPISGHATLYWYRQILGQGPELLVQFQDESVVDDSQLPKDRFSAERLKGVDSTLKIQPAELGDSAMYLCASSPEEPYSRSYNEQFFGPGTRLTVL.

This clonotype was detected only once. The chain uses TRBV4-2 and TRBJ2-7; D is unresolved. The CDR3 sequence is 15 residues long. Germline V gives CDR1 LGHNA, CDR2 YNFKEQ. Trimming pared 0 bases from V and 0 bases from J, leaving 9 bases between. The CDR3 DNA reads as TGTGCCAGCAGCCAAGATCAAGCTAGCTCCTACGAGCAGTACTTC. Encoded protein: CASSQDQASSYEQYF.

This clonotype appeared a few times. CDR3 residues: CSVEDPGTGADIQYF. CDR3 coding DNA: TGCAGCGTTGAAGATCCGGGGACAGGGGCAGACATTCAGTACTTC. The chain combines TRBV29-1 with TRBJ2-4; 10 nucleotides line up with TRBD1. This CDR3 comprises 15 residues. Trimming cost V 0 bases and J 8 bases; bases outside gene matches: 7. The germline V gene has CDR1 SQVTM and CDR2 ANQGSEA.

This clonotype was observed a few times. In nucleotides, the CDR3 is TGTGCCAGCAGCTTAGGGCCAGGGGCTGGCTATGGCTACACCTTC. Protein sequence: CASSLGPGAGYGYTF. The chain uses TRBV7-9 and TRBJ1-2; TRBD1 is a possible D gene (6 bases). Looked up from germline, CDR1 is SEHNR and CDR2 is FQNEAQ (reference sequence). V was clipped by 1 base and J by 4 bases, with 13 bases between them. The CDR3 contains 15 residues.

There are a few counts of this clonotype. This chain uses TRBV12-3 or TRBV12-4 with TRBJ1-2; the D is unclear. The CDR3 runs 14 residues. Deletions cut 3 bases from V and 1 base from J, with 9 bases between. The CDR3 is CASSFRRDNYGYTF. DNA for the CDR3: TGTGCCAGCAGTTTTCGGAGGGATAACTATGGCTACACCTTC.

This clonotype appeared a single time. The CDR3 DNA reads as TGTGCCAGCAGTTTAGAGTCCGAGCAGTACTTC. Translating it yields CASSLESEQYF. The chain is built from TRBV28 and TRBJ2-7; D is unclear. Trimming took off 2 bases at V and 6 bases at J, with 5 bases between the two ends. The CDR3 consists of 11 residues. Germline-derived CDR1 and CDR2 are MDHEN and SYDVKM. The variable domain in full, with the rest retrieved from reference TRBV28 and TRBJ2-7, is DVKVTQSSRYLVKRTGEKVFLECVQDMDHENMFWYRQDPGLGLRLIYFSYDVKMKEKGDIPEGYSVSREKKERFSLILESASTNQTSMYLCASSLESEQYFGPGTRLTVT.

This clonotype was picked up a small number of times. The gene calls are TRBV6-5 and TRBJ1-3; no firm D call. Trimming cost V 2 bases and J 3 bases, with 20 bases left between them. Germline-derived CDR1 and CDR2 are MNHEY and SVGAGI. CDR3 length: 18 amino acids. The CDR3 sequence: CASSYPSLRGIGGNTIYF. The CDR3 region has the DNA TGTGCCAGCAGTTACCCAAGCCTCAGAGGGATTGGTGGAAACACCATATATTTT.

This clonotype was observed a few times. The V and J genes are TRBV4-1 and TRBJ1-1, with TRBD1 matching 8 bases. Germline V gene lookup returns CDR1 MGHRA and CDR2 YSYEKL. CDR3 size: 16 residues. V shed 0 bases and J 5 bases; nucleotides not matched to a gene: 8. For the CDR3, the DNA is TGCGCCAGCAGCCAAGAAGAGAGGACAGGGCGAACTGAAGCTTTCTTT. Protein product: CASSQEERTGRTEAFF.

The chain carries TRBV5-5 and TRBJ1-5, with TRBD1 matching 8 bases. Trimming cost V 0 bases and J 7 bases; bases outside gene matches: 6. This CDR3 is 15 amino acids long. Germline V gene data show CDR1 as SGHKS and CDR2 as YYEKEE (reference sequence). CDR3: CASSLGTGRGQPQHF. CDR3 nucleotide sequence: TGTGCCAGCAGCTTGGGGACAGGGCGGGGACAGCCCCAGCATTTT.

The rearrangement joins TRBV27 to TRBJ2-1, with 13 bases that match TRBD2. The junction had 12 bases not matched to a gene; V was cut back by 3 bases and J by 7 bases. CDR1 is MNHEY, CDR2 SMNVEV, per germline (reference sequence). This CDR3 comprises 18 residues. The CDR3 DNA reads TGTGCCAGCAGTTTGGTAGGTGGGGGACTAGCGGGGTCGAATGAGCAGTTCTTC. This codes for CASSLVGGGLAGSNEQFF.

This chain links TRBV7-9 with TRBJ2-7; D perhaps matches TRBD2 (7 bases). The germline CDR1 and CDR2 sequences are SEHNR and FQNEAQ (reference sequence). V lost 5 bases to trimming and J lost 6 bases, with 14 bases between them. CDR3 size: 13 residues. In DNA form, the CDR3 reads TGTGCCAGCAGCCCCGGGGGGCCTTTCGAGCAGTACTTC. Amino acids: CASSPGGPFEQYF. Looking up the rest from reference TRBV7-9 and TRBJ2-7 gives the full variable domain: DTGVSQNPRHKITKRGQNVTFRCDPISEHNRLYWYRQTLGQGPEFLTYFQNEAQLEKSRLLSDRFSAERPKGSFSTLEIQRTEQGDSAMYLCASSPGGPFEQYFGPGTRLTVT.

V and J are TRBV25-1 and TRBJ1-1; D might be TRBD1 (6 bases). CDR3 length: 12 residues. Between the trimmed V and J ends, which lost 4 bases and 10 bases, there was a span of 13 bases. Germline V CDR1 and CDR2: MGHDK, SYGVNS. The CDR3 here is CASSGYREGAFF. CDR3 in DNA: TGTGCCAGCAGTGGATACAGGGAGGGAGCTTTCTTT.

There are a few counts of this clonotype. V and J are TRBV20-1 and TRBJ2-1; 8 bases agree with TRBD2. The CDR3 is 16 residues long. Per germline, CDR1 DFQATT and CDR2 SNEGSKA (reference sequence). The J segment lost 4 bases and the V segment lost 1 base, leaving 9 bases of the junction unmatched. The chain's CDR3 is CSARVPGLGPYNEQFF. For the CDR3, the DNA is TGCAGTGCTAGAGTCCCGGGACTAGGCCCATACAATGAGCAGTTCTTC.

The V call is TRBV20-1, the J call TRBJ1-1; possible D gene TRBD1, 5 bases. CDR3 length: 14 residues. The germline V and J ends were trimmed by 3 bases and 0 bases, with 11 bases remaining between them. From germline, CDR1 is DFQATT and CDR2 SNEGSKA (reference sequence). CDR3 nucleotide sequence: TGCAGTGCTAGGGTGACAGCGATGAACACTGAAGCTTTCTTT. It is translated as CSARVTAMNTEAFF.

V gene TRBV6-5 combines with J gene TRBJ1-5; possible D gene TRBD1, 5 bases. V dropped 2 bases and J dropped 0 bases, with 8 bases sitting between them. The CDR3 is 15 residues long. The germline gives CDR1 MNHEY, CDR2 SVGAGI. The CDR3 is CASSYAGNSNQPQHF. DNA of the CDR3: TGTGCCAGCAGTTACGCAGGGAATAGCAATCAGCCCCAGCATTTT.